This TCR beta chain was sequenced in a study of metastatic and nonmetastatic thyroid tumors. About the research overall: Repertoire comparisons spanned blood and tumor or nodule tissue from malignant and benign thyroid patients.

This clone was seen at least ten times. Its target is unknown. All patients were treatment-naive before thyroid surgery. MiXCR was used by TCRdb to re-call the PCR reads. The sample has about 35,000 clones; roughly a sixth are singletons. Study-wide points: Malignant thyroid tumors reportedly exceeded benign nodules significantly in TCR beta diversity, with the difference appearing in blood and tumor.

Deletions cut 6 bases from V and 2 bases from J, with 14 bases between. The CDR3 sequence is 15 residues long. Germline V gives CDR1 MNHNS, CDR2 SASEGT. This TCR derives from a male donor with papillary thyroid cancer or a benign thyroid nodule (not recorded which). Some clones in this sample may be carry-over from other donors' samples. The chain has TRBV6-1 and TRBJ1-3; weak D call: TRBD1 (5 bases). The specimen sequenced was blood. The CDR3 here is CASSPDRATGNTIYF. The CDR3 DNA is TGTGCCAGCAGCCCAGACAGAGCTACTGGAAACACCATATATTTT.